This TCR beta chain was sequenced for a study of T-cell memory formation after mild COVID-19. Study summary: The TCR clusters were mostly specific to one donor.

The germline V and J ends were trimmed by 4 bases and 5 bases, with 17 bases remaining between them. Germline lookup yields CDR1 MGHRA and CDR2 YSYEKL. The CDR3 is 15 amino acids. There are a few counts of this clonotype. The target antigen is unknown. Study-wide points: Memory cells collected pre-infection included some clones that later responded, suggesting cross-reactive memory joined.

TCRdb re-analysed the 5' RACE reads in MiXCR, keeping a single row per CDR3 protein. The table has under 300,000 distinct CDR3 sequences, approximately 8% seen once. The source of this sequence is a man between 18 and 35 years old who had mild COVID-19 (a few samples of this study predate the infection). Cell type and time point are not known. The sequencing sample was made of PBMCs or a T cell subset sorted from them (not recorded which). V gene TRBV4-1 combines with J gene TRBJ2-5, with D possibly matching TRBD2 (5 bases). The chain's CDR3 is CASSLPDARGETQYF. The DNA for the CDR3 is TGCGCCAGCAGCCTGCCGGACGCCAGAGGGGAGACCCAGTACTTC.